This T cell receptor (beta chain) comes out of a study of T cell responses to AZD1222 COVID-19 vaccine. This clone was seen a handful of times. Its cognate antigen is unknown. Findings and limits, study-wide: Within unmutated variant regions lay the reported targets of nearly half of spike-specific TCRs. Spike-specific TCR breadth rose after two AZD1222 doses, and depth rose as well. The donor cohort was predominantly white British with a female majority, and clonal diversity may have been underestimated. Distributed over spike, vaccine-associated CD4 TCRs predominated at 160-218 and 743-854.

TCRdb's copy holds only in-frame clones and misses some; the assay was immunoSEQ multiplex PCR. In the table there are approximately 94,000 clones, more than 75% of which are singletons. This clonotype was sampled from an adult in good health. The starting material was peripheral blood, obtained on day 0 of MenACWY control vaccination.

The CDR3 bases are TGTGCCAGCACTAGCGGGAGTAGAGATACGCAGTATTTT. As protein: CASTSGSRDTQYF. The chain links TRBV27 to TRBJ2-3; 10 bases are a match to TRBD2. The germline gives CDR1 MNHEY, CDR2 SMNVEV (reference sequence). V gave up 7 bases and J gave up 5 bases; unmatched junction bases: 3. The CDR3 runs 13 residues.